A selection of T cell receptor beta chains follows, all from one sample in a study of shared clonotypes between healthy human individuals. The method was immunoSEQ multiplex PCR; TCRdb's version includes in-frame clones alone and lacks a portion of them. In the table there are approximately 1.9 million clones, about 93% of which are singletons. Sequencing was carried out using naive CD8+ T cells from PBMCs. The receptors derive from a man aged 18 to 30 in good health. Some clones in this sample may be carry-over from other donors' samples. Both conserved end residues are part of each CDR3. D genes are given only for firm matches. The size field is filled for only some rows; it gives once, few, many or a size class.

v_call: TRBV19
d_call: NA
j_call: TRBJ2-3
clone_size: NA
cdr3_aa: CAARWGDTQYF
cdr3_nt: TGTGCCGCGAGGTGGGGAGATACGCAGTATTTT

v_call: TRBV5-1
d_call: NA
j_call: TRBJ2-3
clone_size: NA
cdr3_aa: CASSLSGRITDTQYF
cdr3_nt: TGCGCCAGCAGCTTGAGTGGGCGGATCACAGATACGCAGTATTTT

v_call: TRBV29-1
d_call: NA
j_call: TRBJ2-1
clone_size: NA
cdr3_aa: CSVVLYNEQFF
cdr3_nt: TGCAGCGTTGTCCTCTACAATGAGCAGTTCTTC

v_call: TRBV5-1
d_call: NA
j_call: TRBJ2-1
clone_size: NA
cdr3_aa: CASSVADNEQFF
cdr3_nt: TGCGCCAGCAGCGTGGCGGACAATGAGCAGTTCTTC

v_call: TRBV6-1
d_call: NA
j_call: TRBJ1-1
clone_size: once
cdr3_aa: CASKRVMNTEAFF
cdr3_nt: TGTGCCAGCAAAAGGGTCATGAACACTGAAGCTTTCTTT

v_call: TRBV10-3
d_call: TRBD1
j_call: TRBJ2-1
clone_size: NA
cdr3_aa: CAISEPPGTGEQFF
cdr3_nt: TGTGCCATCAGTGAGCCACCCGGGACAGGTGAGCAGTTCTTC

v_call: TRBV19
d_call: TRBD1
j_call: TRBJ2-7
clone_size: NA
cdr3_aa: CASSTRTGAYEQYF
cdr3_nt: TGTGCCAGTAGTACCCGGACAGGGGCCTACGAGCAGTACTTC

v_call: TRBV5-6
d_call: NA
j_call: TRBJ1-1
clone_size: few
cdr3_aa: CASSFREDTEAFF
cdr3_nt: TGTGCCAGCAGCTTCCGGGAGGACACTGAAGCTTTCTTT

v_call: TRBV28
d_call: TRBD1
j_call: TRBJ1-5
clone_size: NA
cdr3_aa: CASSETGESNQPQHF
cdr3_nt: TGTGCCAGCAGCGAGACAGGGGAAAGCAATCAGCCCCAGCATTTT

v_call: TRBV5-1
d_call: NA
j_call: TRBJ2-6
clone_size: NA
cdr3_aa: CASSLVAQGGSGANVLTF
cdr3_nt: TGCGCCAGCAGCTTGGTGGCGCAGGGGGGCTCTGGGGCCAACGTCCTGACTTTC

v_call: TRBV4-3
d_call: NA
j_call: TRBJ1-2
clone_size: NA
cdr3_aa: CASSQESWSYGYTF
cdr3_nt: TGCGCCAGCAGCCAAGAGTCCTGGAGCTATGGCTACACCTTC

v_call: TRBV7-9
d_call: NA
j_call: TRBJ2-7
clone_size: NA
cdr3_aa: CASTSGPAHEQYF
cdr3_nt: TGTGCCAGCACTTCCGGGCCGGCACACGAGCAGTACTTC

v_call: TRBV4-1
d_call: NA
j_call: TRBJ2-7
clone_size: once
cdr3_aa: CASSLRDLDYEQYF
cdr3_nt: TGCGCCAGCAGCTTGCGGGACTTGGACTACGAGCAGTACTTC

v_call: TRBV4-1
d_call: TRBD1
j_call: TRBJ1-5
clone_size: NA
cdr3_aa: CASSQAVGQGEGIGNQPQHF
cdr3_nt: TGCGCCAGCAGCCAAGCTGTGGGACAGGGCGAGGGGATCGGGAATCAGCCCCAGCATTTT

v_call: TRBV6-5
d_call: NA
j_call: TRBJ1-5
clone_size: NA
cdr3_aa: CASSLRGSNQPQHF
cdr3_nt: TGTGCCAGCAGCCTCAGGGGAAGCAATCAGCCCCAGCATTTT

v_call: TRBV11-1
d_call: TRBD2
j_call: TRBJ2-1
clone_size: NA
cdr3_aa: CASSFQREKGNEQFF
cdr3_nt: TGTGCCAGCAGCTTTCAGCGGGAGAAGGGTAATGAGCAGTTCTTC

v_call: TRBV11-2
d_call: NA
j_call: TRBJ1-1
clone_size: NA
cdr3_aa: CASSWVESGEAFF
cdr3_nt: TGTGCCAGCAGCTGGGTCGAGTCCGGTGAAGCTTTCTTT

v_call: TRBV15
d_call: TRBD1
j_call: TRBJ2-7
clone_size: NA
cdr3_aa: CATSGGQGPYEQYF
cdr3_nt: TGTGCCACCAGCGGTGGACAGGGCCCCTACGAGCAGTACTTC

v_call: TRBV5-1
d_call: NA
j_call: TRBJ1-3
clone_size: NA
cdr3_aa: CASSLFDGHLSSGNTIYF
cdr3_nt: TGCGCCAGCAGCTTATTTGACGGACACCTAAGCTCTGGAAACACCATATATTTT

v_call: TRBV11-3
d_call: TRBD2
j_call: TRBJ2-2
clone_size: NA
cdr3_aa: CASSKRRREGGTGELFF
cdr3_nt: TGTGCCAGCAGTAAAAGGAGGCGGGAGGGCGGGACCGGGGAGCTGTTTTTT

v_call: TRBV7-9
d_call: TRBD2
j_call: TRBJ2-7
clone_size: once
cdr3_aa: CASSSIAGVEQYF
cdr3_nt: TGTGCCAGCAGCTCCATAGCGGGAGTGGAGCAGTACTTC

v_call: TRBV4-3
d_call: NA
j_call: TRBJ2-1
clone_size: NA
cdr3_aa: CASSLAVSAPALYNEQFF
cdr3_nt: TGCGCCAGCAGCCTAGCAGTTAGCGCTCCTGCATTATACAATGAGCAGTTCTTC

v_call: TRBV7-9
d_call: NA
j_call: TRBJ2-6
clone_size: NA
cdr3_aa: CASSLAGTGANVLTF
cdr3_nt: TGTGCCAGCAGCTTAGCCGGGACTGGGGCCAACGTCCTGACTTTC

v_call: TRBV12-5
d_call: NA
j_call: TRBJ1-1
clone_size: NA
cdr3_aa: CASGFSVNTEAFF
cdr3_nt: TGTGCTAGTGGTTTTAGCGTGAACACTGAAGCTTTCTTT

v_call: TRBV27
d_call: TRBD1
j_call: TRBJ2-7
clone_size: NA
cdr3_aa: CASSNRGHEQYF
cdr3_nt: TGTGCCAGCAGTAACAGGGGCCACGAGCAGTACTTC

v_call: TRBV7-9
d_call: TRBD1
j_call: TRBJ1-5
clone_size: NA
cdr3_aa: CASSLGTGYQPQHF
cdr3_nt: TGTGCCAGCAGCTTAGGGACAGGGTATCAGCCCCAGCATTTT

v_call: TRBV6-6
d_call: TRBD1
j_call: TRBJ1-4
clone_size: NA
cdr3_aa: CASSAGQSTNEKLFF
cdr3_nt: TGTGCCAGCAGTGCGGGACAGTCAACTAATGAAAAACTGTTTTTT

v_call: TRBV4-1
d_call: NA
j_call: TRBJ2-1
clone_size: once
cdr3_aa: CASSQAGHNEQFF
cdr3_nt: TGCGCCAGCAGCCAAGCCGGCCACAATGAGCAGTTCTTC

v_call: TRBV21-1
d_call: NA
j_call: TRBJ1-2
clone_size: NA
cdr3_aa: CASSKDPRDNYYGYTF
cdr3_nt: TGTGCCAGCAGCAAAGACCCCCGGGACAACTACTATGGCTACACCTTC

v_call: TRBV7-2
d_call: TRBD1
j_call: TRBJ1-4
clone_size: NA
cdr3_aa: CASSPDRGSEKLFF
cdr3_nt: TGTGCCAGCAGCCCCGACAGGGGCAGCGAAAAACTGTTTTTT

v_call: TRBV9
d_call: NA
j_call: TRBJ1-2
clone_size: NA
cdr3_aa: CASSGTEYGYTF
cdr3_nt: TGTGCCAGCAGCGGAACAGAGTATGGCTACACCTTC

v_call: TRBV27
d_call: NA
j_call: TRBJ2-3
clone_size: NA
cdr3_aa: CASSSRQASTDTQYF
cdr3_nt: TGTGCCAGCAGTTCCCGACAAGCGAGCACAGATACGCAGTATTTT

v_call: TRBV4-3
d_call: NA
j_call: TRBJ1-2
clone_size: NA
cdr3_aa: CASSEDRRTPSGYGYTF
cdr3_nt: TGCGCCAGCAGCGAAGATAGGCGCACACCTTCGGGGTATGGCTACACCTTC

v_call: TRBV9
d_call: NA
j_call: TRBJ2-5
clone_size: NA
cdr3_aa: CASSPHGDGQETQYF
cdr3_nt: TGTGCCAGCAGCCCACATGGGGACGGCCAAGAGACCCAGTACTTC

v_call: TRBV6-6
d_call: NA
j_call: TRBJ2-1
clone_size: NA
cdr3_aa: CASTRWGGDSYNEQFF
cdr3_nt: TGTGCCAGCACCCGGTGGGGGGGCGACTCCTACAATGAGCAGTTCTTC

v_call: TRBV12-5
d_call: TRBD2
j_call: TRBJ2-1
clone_size: NA
cdr3_aa: CASGALAGGRYNEQFF
cdr3_nt: TGTGCTAGTGGAGCCCTTGCGGGAGGGCGTTACAATGAGCAGTTCTTC

v_call: TRBV9
d_call: TRBD2
j_call: TRBJ2-7
clone_size: NA
cdr3_aa: CASSVSGRTDEQYF
cdr3_nt: TGTGCCAGCAGCGTTAGCGGGAGAACGGACGAGCAGTACTTC

v_call: TRBV28
d_call: NA
j_call: TRBJ2-1
clone_size: NA
cdr3_aa: CASSPWVQEQFF
cdr3_nt: TGTGCCAGCAGTCCATGGGTACAGGAGCAGTTCTTC

v_call: TRBV11-2
d_call: NA
j_call: TRBJ2-1
clone_size: NA
cdr3_aa: CASSLVTGLEQFF
cdr3_nt: TGTGCCAGCAGCTTAGTCACAGGTCTTGAGCAGTTCTTC

v_call: TRBV15
d_call: NA
j_call: TRBJ2-5
clone_size: NA
cdr3_aa: CATSRGPPQAYQETQYF
cdr3_nt: TGTGCCACCAGCAGAGGGCCTCCACAGGCCTACCAAGAGACCCAGTACTTC

v_call: TRBV5-6
d_call: NA
j_call: TRBJ2-7
clone_size: once
cdr3_aa: CASSTESYEQYF
cdr3_nt: TGTGCCAGCAGCACCGAATCCTACGAGCAGTACTTC

v_call: TRBV11-3
d_call: NA
j_call: TRBJ2-1
clone_size: few
cdr3_aa: CASSLGGHNEQFF
cdr3_nt: TGTGCCAGCAGCTTAGGGGGCCACAATGAGCAGTTCTTC

v_call: TRBV27
d_call: NA
j_call: TRBJ2-3
clone_size: NA
cdr3_aa: CASSPYHLRQSDTDTQYF
cdr3_nt: TGTGCCAGCAGTCCCTACCACCTTCGACAGTCCGACACAGATACGCAGTATTTT

v_call: TRBV2
d_call: NA
j_call: TRBJ2-1
clone_size: NA
cdr3_aa: CASRARSGANEQFF
cdr3_nt: TGTGCCAGCAGGGCTAGGAGTGGGGCCAATGAGCAGTTCTTC

v_call: TRBV6-4
d_call: TRBD2
j_call: TRBJ2-1
clone_size: NA
cdr3_aa: CASSDQGLAGGNEQFF
cdr3_nt: TGTGCCAGCAGTGATCAAGGACTAGCGGGAGGAAATGAGCAGTTCTTC

v_call: TRBV6-1
d_call: NA
j_call: TRBJ2-1
clone_size: NA
cdr3_aa: CASSDQESRLGNEQFF
cdr3_nt: TGTGCCAGCAGTGATCAAGAGTCCCGATTGGGGAATGAGCAGTTCTTC

v_call: TRBV4-1
d_call: TRBD2
j_call: TRBJ2-1
clone_size: NA
cdr3_aa: CASSHGLAGSYNEQFF
cdr3_nt: TGCGCCAGCAGCCATGGACTAGCGGGGTCCTACAATGAGCAGTTCTTC

v_call: TRBV27
d_call: NA
j_call: TRBJ1-5
clone_size: NA
cdr3_aa: CASSDGSYSNQPQHF
cdr3_nt: TGTGCCAGCTCGGACGGAAGCTATAGCAATCAGCCCCAGCATTTT

v_call: TRBV27
d_call: NA
j_call: TRBJ2-3
clone_size: NA
cdr3_aa: CASRRTDIRGGTDTQYF
cdr3_nt: TGTGCCAGCAGACGAACAGATATCAGGGGTGGCACAGATACGCAGTATTTT

v_call: TRBV6-1
d_call: NA
j_call: TRBJ2-7
clone_size: NA
cdr3_aa: CASSERGTLTIYEQYF
cdr3_nt: TGTGCCAGCAGTGAACGGGGGACACTTACTATCTACGAGCAGTACTTC

v_call: TRBV9
d_call: TRBD2
j_call: TRBJ2-7
clone_size: NA
cdr3_aa: CASSPTGGRYEQYF
cdr3_nt: TGTGCCAGCAGCCCCACGGGGGGTAGGTACGAGCAGTACTTC

v_call: TRBV29-1
d_call: NA
j_call: TRBJ2-1
clone_size: NA
cdr3_aa: CSVLSASSYNEQFF
cdr3_nt: TGCAGCGTCCTTAGCGCAAGCTCCTACAATGAGCAGTTCTTC

v_call: TRBV9
d_call: TRBD2
j_call: TRBJ2-7
clone_size: NA
cdr3_aa: CASSDSLAGELYEQYF
cdr3_nt: TGTGCCAGCAGCGATTCTTTAGCGGGAGAATTATACGAGCAGTACTTC

v_call: TRBV21-1
d_call: NA
j_call: TRBJ2-2
clone_size: NA
cdr3_aa: CASSASGANTGELFF
cdr3_nt: TGTGCCAGCAGCGCTAGCGGGGCGAACACCGGGGAGCTGTTTTTT

v_call: TRBV5-5
d_call: NA
j_call: TRBJ2-7
clone_size: NA
cdr3_aa: CASSRDSLRYEQYF
cdr3_nt: TGTGCCAGCAGCCGTGACAGCCTCCGCTACGAGCAGTACTTC